A single sample gave rise to the 4 T cell receptor beta chains below, sequenced in a study of identical twins. TCRdb re-called the 5' RACE reads through MiXCR, storing one row per CDR3 protein. Of around 160,000 distinct CDR3 sequences listed, around 3.5% are singletons. Input material: memory T cells sorted from blood. Receptors were obtained from a man younger than 30 in good health.

This clonotype was seen at least ten times. The chain links TRBV6-5 to TRBJ1-2, with 7 bases identical to TRBD1. CDR3 length: 14 amino acids. Per germline, CDR1 MNHEY and CDR2 SVGAGI. V shed 5 bases and J 7 bases; nucleotides not matched to a gene: 10. CDR3 DNA: TGTGCCAGCAGTACTCGGGGGGACAGTTTTGGCTACACCTTC. Protein product: CASSTRGDSFGYTF.

In its sample, this clonotype was seen many times. The chain combines TRBV2 with TRBJ2-4; the match to TRBD2 covers 14 bases. This CDR3 is built from 14 residues. The ends lost 6 bases at V and 10 bases at J; junction bases unmatched: 5. Germline V gives CDR1 SNHLY, CDR2 FYNNEI. In nucleotides, the CDR3 is TGTGCCAGCAGCGGGACTAGCGGGAGTACGATTCAGTACTTC. Residues: CASSGTSGSTIQYF.

This clonotype was counted many times. This chain links TRBV15 with TRBJ2-3, with 9 positions matching TRBD2. V shed 2 bases and J 5 bases; nucleotides not matched to a gene: 8. This CDR3 region has 16 residues. Germline V gives CDR1 LNHNV, CDR2 YYDKDF (reference sequence). DNA of the CDR3: TGTGCCACCAGCAGATTGACGGCGGGGGGGAGAGATACGCAGTATTTT. Its translation: CATSRLTAGGRDTQYF.

This clonotype was recorded at least ten times. One end of the junction fails to match germline, which may point to a read error. The chain recombines TRBV18 with TRBJ1-6; D possibly corresponds to TRBD1 (5 bases). The CDR3 has 16 residues. Germline assignment: CDR1 KGHSH and CDR2 LQKENI. CDR3 sequence: CASSPPGRGRNSPLYF. CDR3 nucleotides: TGTGCCAGCTCACCACCGGGTAGGGGACGGAATTCACCCCTCTACTTT. The variable domain in full, with the rest retrieved from reference TRBV18 and TRBJ1-6, is NAGVMQNPRHLVRRRGQEARLRCSPMKGHSHVYWYRQLPEEGLKFMVYLQKENIIDESGMPKERFSAEFPKEGPSILRIQQVVRGDSAAYFCASSPPGRGRNSPLYFGNGTRLTVT.